This entry lists 27 T cell receptor beta chains sequenced from one sample in a study of cytomegalovirus exposure and HLA in healthy donors. 60 Vbeta and 13 Jbeta primers were used in PCR. Sequenced by immunoSEQ multiplex PCR; TCRdb stores in-frame clones only, minus some. The sample consists of 95,000 to 150,000 clones, around three quarters of them appearing once. Sequenced: PBMCs. Receptors were obtained from a man aged 35 to 55 in good health and CMV-seronegative.

The chain has TRBV25-1 and TRBJ2-5, with 7 positions matching TRBD1. Trimming at V came to 1 base and at J to 3 bases, leaving 11 bases not matched to a gene. The CDR3 is 17 residues long. The germline CDR1 and CDR2 sequences are MGHDK and SYGVNS. In DNA, the CDR3 is TGTGCCAGCAGTGAATCGACCGGAAGGACAGGCAAAGAGACCCAGTACTTC. This gives the protein CASSESTGRTGKETQYF.

The chain uses TRBV9 and TRBJ2-5; 11 bases line up with TRBD2. V lost 2 bases to trimming and J lost 1 base; unmatched junction nucleotides: 4. Germline lookup yields CDR1 SGDLS and CDR2 YYNGEE. The CDR3 consists of 16 residues. CDR3 nucleotides: TGTGCCAGCAGCGTGGCCGGGACTAGCGGCCAAGAGACCCAGTACTTC. Encoded protein: CASSVAGTSGQETQYF.

This chain uses TRBV2 with TRBJ2-7, with D uncertain. V was shortened by 6 bases and J by 1 base, with 7 bases between the two germline ends. The CDR3 consists of 12 residues. Germline V gives CDR1 SNHLY, CDR2 FYNNEI. The CDR3 DNA reads as TGTGCCAGCAGGGAGTGGTCCTACGAGCAGTACTTC. It codes for CASREWSYEQYF.

The genes are TRBV5-1 and TRBJ1-4, with D tentatively TRBD1 (5 bases). CDR1 SGHRS and CDR2 YFSETQ come from the germline V gene. The length of the CDR3 is 14 residues. V gave up 3 bases and J gave up 8 bases, with 14 bases separating them. This CDR3 is CASSSRGVEEKLFF. In DNA form, the CDR3 reads TGCGCCAGCAGCTCACGGGGGGTAGAGGAAAAACTGTTTTTT.

The gene calls are TRBV2 and TRBJ2-2, with D possibly TRBD1 on 6 matching bases. The CDR3 runs 16 residues. In germline, CDR1 is SNHLY, CDR2 FYNNEI. The V gene lost 6 bases and the J gene lost 5 bases, with 19 bases spanning the gap. CDR3 sequence (DNA): TGTGCCAGCAGAGGTGGGGGCGCTGGTATAACCGGGGAGCTGTTTTTT. It translates to CASRGGGAGITGELFF.

On this clone: Relative to the germline gene, one junction end is altered; a read error may explain this. V usage is TRBV30 and J usage is TRBJ2-6; D may be TRBD1 (5 bases). CDR1 and CDR2 from the germline V gene are GTSNPN and SVGIG (reference sequence). The CDR3 has 14 amino acids. The CDR3 DNA reads as TGTGCCTGGAAGTACGGCTCTGGGGCCAACGGCCTGACTTTC. Translation gives CAWKYGSGANGLTF.

This chain connects TRBV19 to TRBJ1-4, with a weak D call TRBD1 (5 bases). V was clipped by 5 bases and J by 8 bases, with 18 bases between them. The CDR3 has 15 amino acids. Germline loops: CDR1 LNHDA, CDR2 SQIVND (reference sequence). CDR3 nucleotide sequence: TGTGCCAGTAGTCCCCCTGGGGGAGGCGCGGAAAAACTGTTTTTT. Translating it yields CASSPPGGGAEKLFF.

This clone was seen only a few times. The chain combines TRBV6-4 with TRBJ2-1; 12 bases line up with TRBD2. CDR1 and CDR2 (germline): MRHNA, SNTAGT. This CDR3 region has 16 residues. V gave up 0 bases and J gave up 14 bases; unmatched junction bases: 11. In DNA, the CDR3 is TGTGCCAGCAGTGACTCGTCTAGCGGGGGGGCTGGAAACAAGTTCTTC. Amino acid sequence: CASSDSSSGGAGNKFF.

The chain employs TRBV7-6 and TRBJ1-1, with D uncertain. This CDR3 is 13 amino acids long. Germline V gene lookup returns CDR1 SGHVS and CDR2 FNYEAQ. V was pared by 1 base and J by 0 bases, with 3 bases between. The CDR3 protein is CASSLELNTEAFF. The CDR3 DNA follows: TGTGCCAGCAGCTTAGAGCTGAACACTGAAGCTTTCTTT.

J is TRBJ2-7 and V is TRBV6-5; 8 bases align to TRBD1. The CDR3 totals 14 residues. CDR1 MNHEY and CDR2 SVGAGI come from the germline V gene. V trimming: 7 bases; J trimming: 0 bases; junction bases outside the gene matches: 5. The CDR3 nucleotides read TGTGCCAGCAAAAGGACAGGGAGCTCCTACGAGCAGTACTTC. It specifies CASKRTGSSYEQYF.

J is TRBJ1-5 and V is TRBV27; D gene uncertain. The V gene lost 5 bases and the J gene lost 2 bases, with 7 bases spanning the gap. Germline loops: CDR1 MNHEY, CDR2 SMNVEV (reference sequence). The CDR3 contains 13 residues. The CDR3 loop reads CASSLSGNQPQHF. CDR3 DNA sequence: TGTGCCAGCAGTCTAAGTGGCAATCAGCCCCAGCATTTT.

V and J are TRBV19 and TRBJ1-5, with D possibly matching TRBD1 (5 bases). The CDR3 spans 13 residues. CDR1 is LNHDA, CDR2 SQIVND, per germline (reference sequence). CDR3 bases: TGTGCTTCGGGCAGGGTGGGCAATCAGCCCCAGCATTTT. Amino acids: CASGRVGNQPQHF.

The rearrangement uses TRBV6-6 and TRBJ1-2, with 7 positions matching TRBD1. Losses at the gene ends were 5 bases for V and 4 bases for J; bases not matched to a gene: 4. This CDR3 is 13 amino acids long. Per germline, CDR1 MNHNY and CDR2 SVGAGI (reference sequence). The CDR3, as DNA: TGTGCCAGCAGTCCGACAGGGACCTATGGCTACACCTTC. It codes for CASSPTGTYGYTF.

The rearrangement links TRBV25-1 to TRBJ1-5; a weak D match, TRBD1 (6 bases). Germline loops: CDR1 MGHDK, CDR2 SYGVNS. This CDR3 region has 15 residues. Deletions cut 2 bases from V and 5 bases from J, with 13 bases between. CDR3 amino acids: CASSEGGGADQPQHF. The DNA of the CDR3 is TGTGCCAGCAGTGAAGGTGGGGGGGCGGATCAGCCCCAGCATTTT.

V gene TRBV5-6 combines with J gene TRBJ2-1; D unclear. The CDR3 consists of 12 residues. Germline V gene lookup returns CDR1 SGHDT and CDR2 YYEEEE. With 0 bases removed from V and 9 bases from J, the gap between germline ends came to 7 bases. The CDR3 region has the DNA TGTGCCAGCAGCTTGGTATTTAGTGAGCAGTTCTTC. Protein product: CASSLVFSEQFF.

The V call is TRBV20-1, the J call TRBJ1-5; TRBD1 aligns across 7 bases. Germline V gives CDR1 DFQATT, CDR2 SNEGSKA (reference sequence). This CDR3 has 10 amino acids. J was trimmed by 12 bases and V by 5 bases; bases with no gene match: 4. CDR3 amino acids: CSAYGQDQHF. CDR3 nucleotide sequence: TGCAGTGCTTATGGACAGGACCAGCATTTT.

CDR3 sequence: CASSAYGGAYNEQFF. In DNA form, the CDR3 reads TGTGCCAGCAGTGCATACGGGGGGGCCTACAATGAGCAGTTCTTC. The V and J genes are TRBV2 and TRBJ2-1; TRBD2 matches at 8 bases. Per the germline V gene, CDR1 is SNHLY and CDR2 is FYNNEI. The CDR3 length is 15 residues. The ends lost 4 bases at V and 2 bases at J; junction bases unmatched: 4.

The chain is built from TRBV14 and TRBJ1-4, with D tentatively TRBD1 (5 bases). The CDR3 contains 15 residues. Per the germline V gene, CDR1 is SGHDN and CDR2 is FVKESK. Trimming took 1 base from V and 4 from J, leaving 10 bases between them. The CDR3 is CASSQAQGGNEKLFF. The CDR3, as DNA: TGTGCCAGCAGCCAAGCCCAGGGAGGTAATGAAAAACTGTTTTTT.

The rearrangement joins TRBV29-1 to TRBJ2-1; D remains unclear. CDR1 and CDR2 (germline): SQVTM, ANQGSEA. Trimming left V 5 bases short and J 8 bases short, with 10 bases between. The CDR3 has 11 amino acids. In nucleotides, the CDR3 is TGCAGCGTTCCAGCGCTAGATGAGCAGTTCTTC. Encoded protein: CSVPALDEQFF.

The DNA of the CDR3 is TGTGCCAGCAGTTCGAAGGGGGACAGGGGGGTGGGTCAGCCCCAGCATTTT. Its protein is CASSSKGDRGVGQPQHF. The chain couples TRBV27 to TRBJ1-5; TRBD1 matches at 11 bases. The germline CDR1 and CDR2 sequences are MNHEY and SMNVEV (reference sequence). V shed 4 bases and J 6 bases; nucleotides not matched to a gene: 11. This CDR3 spans 17 amino acids.

This clone showed up just a few times. This rearrangement joins TRBV7-3 to TRBJ2-2, with a possible D match to TRBD1 (6 bases). This CDR3 has 15 residues. Germline CDR1 and CDR2: SGHTA and FQGTGA. V lost 3 bases and J 6 bases, leaving 14 bases between the germline ends. The CDR3 loop reads CASSFTGIGAGELFF. The CDR3 DNA reads TGTGCCAGCAGCTTTACAGGGATTGGCGCCGGGGAGCTGTTTTTT.

The chain uses TRBV29-1 and TRBJ1-2; 11 bases fit TRBD1. The CDR3 has 12 amino acids. After removal of 6 bases from V and 7 bases from J, the junction contained 4 bases not matched to a gene. The germline V gene encodes CDR1 SQVTM and CDR2 ANQGSEA. CDR3 bases: TGCAGCGTCGGACAGGGGGCTTTTGGCTACACCTTC. It is translated as CSVGQGAFGYTF. Using reference TRBV29-1 and TRBJ1-2 for the parts outside the CDR3, the full variable domain is SAVISQKPSRDICQRGTSLTIQCQVDSQVTMMFWYRQQPGQSLTLIATANQGSEATYESGFVIDKFPISRPNLTFSTLTVSNMSPEDSSIYLCSVGQGAFGYTFGSGTRLTVV.

This clone has just a few counts. The V and J genes are TRBV19 and TRBJ2-3; unclear D gene. This CDR3 is built from 16 residues. The germline V gene has CDR1 LNHDA and CDR2 SQIVND (reference sequence). The V end lost 0 bases, the J end lost 5 bases, and 15 bases lay between the germline ends. CDR3 bases: TGTGCCAGTAGTATAGATCATTACAGAAGGAAAGATACGCAGTATTTT. Its translation is CASSIDHYRRKDTQYF. Supplemented by reference TRBV19 and TRBJ2-3, the full variable domain reads DGGITQSPKYLFRKEGQNVTLSCEQNLNHDAMYWYRQDPGQGLRLIYYSQIVNDFQKGDIAEGYSVSREKKESFPLTVTSAQKNPTAFYLCASSIDHYRRKDTQYFGPGTRLTVL.

This chain uses TRBV4-1 with TRBJ2-3; D not resolved. The CDR3 is 15 residues long. Trimming took off 5 bases at V and 2 bases at J, with 14 bases between the two ends. Germline values: CDR1 MGHRA, CDR2 YSYEKL. The CDR3: CASSILERNTDTQYF. CDR3 sequence (DNA): TGCGCCAGCAGCATATTAGAGAGAAACACAGATACGCAGTATTTT.

This clone was detected only once. The chain couples TRBV6-6 to TRBJ2-5; tentative D call: TRBD1 (5 bases). The germline V gene encodes CDR1 MNHNY and CDR2 SVGAGI (reference sequence). Trimming removed 10 bases at V and 9 bases at J, with 18 bases between. There are 12 residues in the CDR3. CDR3 loop: CATQLQGAAQYF. The CDR3 nucleotides read TGTGCCACCCAACTCCAAGGGGCAGCCCAGTACTTC.

The chain employs TRBV14 and TRBJ1-1, with D maybe TRBD1 (5 bases). The CDR3 totals 13 residues. V was clipped by 5 bases and J by 3 bases, with 10 bases between them. Germline CDR1 reads SGHDN; CDR2 reads FVKESK. CDR3 coding DNA: TGTGCCAGCAGCAACTCAGGGTACACTGAAGCTTTCTTT. Amino acid sequence: CASSNSGYTEAFF.

The rearrangement links TRBV7-2 to TRBJ2-4; TRBD1 is a possible D gene (5 bases). V gave up 5 bases and J gave up 1 base, with 9 bases separating them. The V gene's germline CDR1 is SGHTA and CDR2 FQGNSA. The CDR3 runs 14 residues. CDR3 region: CASSLGHAKNIQYF. CDR3 bases: TGTGCCAGCAGCCTTGGACACGCCAAAAACATTCAGTACTTC.